This is a list of T cell receptor beta chains from one sample in a study of T cell responses to AZD1222 COVID-19 vaccine. TCRdb's table, derived via immunoSEQ multiplex PCR, lists solely in-frame clones and lacks some. This sample has over 85,000 clones, with almost 90% found just once. Specimen: peripheral blood, collected on day 0 of AZD1222 vaccination. The receptors originated from an adult in good health. CDR3s include the opening cysteine and the closing phenylalanine or tryptophan. Each record gives: J gene, V gene, CDR3 protein.

TRBJ2-3	TRBV9	CASSVVAPYGGAMPDTQYF
TRBJ1-2	TRBV28	CASTSGNYGYTF
TRBJ2-7	TRBV7-9	CASSTYLNLGYEQYF
TRBJ2-7	TRBV24-1	CATRQGHYEQYF
NA	TRBV12-3/TRBV12-4	CASRRGGTQHF
TRBJ1-4	TRBV18	CASSPGTDEKLFF
TRBJ2-5	TRBV19	CASSIEVRGLETQYF
TRBJ2-6	TRBV29-1	CSVVGGTGANVLTF
TRBJ2-5	TRBV10-3	CAISSPQGRVQETQYF
TRBJ1-3	TRBV7-2	CASSFAFGGNSGNTIYF
TRBJ2-1	TRBV13	CASSLAGGYNEQFF
TRBJ1-6	TRBV2	CASGRGNSPLHF
TRBJ2-6	TRBV7-3	CASSFEGLSGANVLTF
TRBJ1-2	TRBV2	CASRRATGNYGYTF
TRBJ1-2	TRBV5-5	CASTRGDPINYGYTF
TRBJ1-1	TRBV11-3	CAGGKGVDTEAFF
TRBJ1-2	TRBV28	CASNQGAGGGYTF
TRBJ1-1	TRBV15	CATSREELNTEAFF
TRBJ1-6	TRBV2	CASSQRQGFSPLHF
TRBJ2-3	TRBV7-2	CASSSLAGGADTQYF
TRBJ1-2	TRBV7-2	CASSLQQGADGYTF
TRBJ2-7	TRBV2	CASVLGVIAYEQYF
TRBJ2-2	TRBV19	CASTYGARTGELFF
TRBJ2-7	TRBV6-6	CASSYLTGTSYEQYF
TRBJ2-2	TRBV5-6	CASSFGLGKNTGELFF
TRBJ2-3	TRBV5-6	CAAGQGTRTDTQYF
TRBJ1-2	TRBV6-5	CASSLTGQKGDGYTF
TRBJ2-7	TRBV3-1/TRBV3-2	CASSQGWYEQYF
TRBJ1-5	TRBV2	CASSTTGNSQPQHF
TRBJ1-1	TRBV6-5	CASSYSSQGTEAFF
TRBJ1-5	TRBV18	CASSPGGNQPQHF
TRBJ1-1	TRBV4-3	CASSQEPTGAGNTEAFF
TRBJ1-1	TRBV4-3	CASSQDVLTANTEAFF
TRBJ2-7	TRBV5-1	CASRTATAGYEQYF
TRBJ2-2	TRBV4-2	CASSQDLTGPGELFF
TRBJ1-2	TRBV30	CAWSHEGRPFAGIYGYTF
TRBJ2-1	TRBV12-3/TRBV12-4	CATPPGTPPFF
TRBJ1-2	TRBV2	CASVEQGSYGYTF
TRBJ1-1	TRBV7-9	CASSLADTYTEAFF
TRBJ2-2	TRBV29-1	CSVAPATGELFF
TRBJ2-1	TRBV21-1	CASSKGSRIKLYNEQFF
TRBJ2-7	TRBV5-1	CASSLVRGYYEQYF
TRBJ1-5	TRBV18	CASSPGGPVSQPQHF
TRBJ1-5	TRBV3-1/TRBV3-2	CASSQSSNNQPQHF
TRBJ2-7	TRBV4-2	CASSQETSGGIYEQYF
TRBJ2-7	TRBV14	CASSQGFSGGQTYEQYF
TRBJ1-5	TRBV7-3	CASSRRRGAYRNQPQHF
TRBJ2-1	TRBV18	CASSRDTVDSLF
TRBJ2-2	TRBV7-3	CASSKGGKQGMGTGELFF
TRBJ2-6	TRBV5-8	CASRKGQSGANVLTF
TRBJ1-4	TRBV15	CATSSPGGGKLFF
TRBJ1-6	TRBV5-1	CASAAVVNSPLHF
TRBJ2-1	TRBV7-9	CASSIGLAGGPLDEQFF
TRBJ1-2	TRBV6-2/TRBV6-3	CASSYSGQGAGGYTF
TRBJ1-2	TRBV18	CASSPSPDYGYTF
TRBJ1-4	TRBV11-2	CASSQAREGLNEKLFF
TRBJ1-2	TRBV20-1	CSNYGYTF
TRBJ2-1	TRBV11-3	CASSLTGGSYNEQFF